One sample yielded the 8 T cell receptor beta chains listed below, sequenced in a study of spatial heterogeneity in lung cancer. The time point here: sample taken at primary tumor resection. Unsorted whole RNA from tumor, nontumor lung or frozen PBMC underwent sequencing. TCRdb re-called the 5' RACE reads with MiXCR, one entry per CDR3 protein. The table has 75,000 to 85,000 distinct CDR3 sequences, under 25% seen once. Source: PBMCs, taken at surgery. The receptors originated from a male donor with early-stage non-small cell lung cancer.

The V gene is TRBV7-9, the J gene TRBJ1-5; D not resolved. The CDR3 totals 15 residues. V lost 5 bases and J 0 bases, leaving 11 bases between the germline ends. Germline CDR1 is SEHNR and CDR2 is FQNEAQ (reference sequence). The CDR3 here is CASSLTGSSNQPQHF. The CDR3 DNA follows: TGTGCCAGCAGCCTCACGGGCAGTAGCAATCAGCCCCAGCATTTT.

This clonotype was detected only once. The CDR3 loop is CASSLTGYEQYF. Here the CDR3 DNA reads TGTGCCAGCAGCTTAACAGGGTACGAGCAGTACTTC. The chain couples TRBV25-1 to TRBJ2-7; TRBD1 might be the D (6 bases). V was trimmed by 6 bases and J by 4 bases, leaving 10 bases between them. This CDR3 is 12 amino acids long. Germline CDR1 reads MGHDK; CDR2 reads SYGVNS.

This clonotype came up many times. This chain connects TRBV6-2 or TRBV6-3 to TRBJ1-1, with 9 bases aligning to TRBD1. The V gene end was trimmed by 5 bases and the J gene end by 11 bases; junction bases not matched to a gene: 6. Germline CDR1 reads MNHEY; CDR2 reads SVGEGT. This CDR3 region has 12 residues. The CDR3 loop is CASSTGTGLAFF. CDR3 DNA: TGTGCCAGCAGTACCGGGACAGGGTTGGCTTTCTTT.

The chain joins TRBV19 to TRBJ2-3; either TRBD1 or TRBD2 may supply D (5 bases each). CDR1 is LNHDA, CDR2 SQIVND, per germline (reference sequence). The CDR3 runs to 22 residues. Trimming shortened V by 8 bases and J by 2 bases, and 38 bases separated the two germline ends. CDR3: CASGTVGRGYGGLSHYTDTQYF. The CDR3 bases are TGTGCCAGTGGGACGGTGGGGAGAGGGTATGGCGGCCTGTCCCATTACACAGATACGCAGTATTTT.

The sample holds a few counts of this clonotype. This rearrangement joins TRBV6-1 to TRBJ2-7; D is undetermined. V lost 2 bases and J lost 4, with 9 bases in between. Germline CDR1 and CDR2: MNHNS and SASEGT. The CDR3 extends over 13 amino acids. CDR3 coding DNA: TGTGCCAGCAGTGAAAACCCATCTTACGAGCAGTACTTC. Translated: CASSENPSYEQYF.

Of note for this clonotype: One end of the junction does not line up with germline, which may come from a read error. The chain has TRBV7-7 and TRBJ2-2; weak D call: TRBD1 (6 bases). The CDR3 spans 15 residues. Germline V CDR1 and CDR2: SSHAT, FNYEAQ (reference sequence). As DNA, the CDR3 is TGTGCTAGCAGCCCCAGCCCCCAGGGGATCGAGGAGCTGTTTTTT. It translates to CASSPSPQGIEELFF.

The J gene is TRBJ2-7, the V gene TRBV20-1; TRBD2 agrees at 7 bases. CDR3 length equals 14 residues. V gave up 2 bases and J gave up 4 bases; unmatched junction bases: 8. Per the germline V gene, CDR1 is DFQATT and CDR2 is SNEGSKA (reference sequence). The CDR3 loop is CSARIAGVEYEQYF. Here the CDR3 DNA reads TGCAGTGCTAGAATTGCGGGGGTAGAATACGAGCAGTACTTC.

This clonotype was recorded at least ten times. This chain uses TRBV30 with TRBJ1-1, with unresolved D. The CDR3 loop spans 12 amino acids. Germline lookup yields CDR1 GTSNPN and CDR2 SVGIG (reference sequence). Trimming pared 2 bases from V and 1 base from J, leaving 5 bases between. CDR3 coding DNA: TGTGCCTGGAGTCGGAGGAACACTGAAGCTTTCTTT. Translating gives CAWSRRNTEAFF.